This note documents a single T cell receptor beta chain sequence. The record originates from a study of blood T cell repertoires in COVID-19. The wider study: Spain, Italy and the United States supplied samples that represented acute and convalescent COVID-19. The analysed material was cDNA or gDNA that came from T cells, B-cell-depleted T cells, or PBMCs.

The table came from immunoSEQ multiplex PCR; TCRdb's copy has only in-frame clones and leaves some out. The table includes over 450,000 clones, 85% to 90% detected once. Trimming removed 10 bases at V and 5 bases at J, with 14 bases between. This CDR3 has 12 residues. Germline assignment: CDR1 LNHDA and CDR2 SQIVND (reference sequence). A Seattle source enrolled patients during active infection and followed them longitudinally. The TCR originated in a woman between 50 and 59 years old with COVID-19, enrolled during active disease. The sequencing input was peripheral blood. The chain couples TRBV19 to TRBJ1-2; a weak D match, TRBD1 (6 bases). CDR3 region: CATRTDPYGYTF. CDR3 bases: TGTGCCACCCGGACAGACCCTTATGGCTACACCTTC.